One and the same sample provided the 21 T cell receptor beta chains below, sequenced in a study of response to subunit inactivated influenza vaccine. Each CDR3 protein is one row after TCRdb ran MiXCR on the RT-PCR reads. The sample records hundreds of thousands of distinct CDR3 sequences, under 20% being singletons. Sample: PBMCs from blood, taken 5 days after vaccination. The receptors originated from a man between 50 and 59 years old who received an inactivated influenza vaccine.

The chain has TRBV5-5 and TRBJ1-5; D is possibly TRBD1 (5 bases). Germline CDR1 is SGHKS and CDR2 is YYEKEE (reference sequence). The V gene lost 0 bases and the J gene lost 3 bases, with 7 bases spanning the gap. The CDR3 covers 14 residues. The CDR3 DNA is TGTGCCAGCAGCTTGGACAGGAACAATCAGCCCCAGCATTTT. It encodes CASSLDRNNQPQHF. The variable domain in full, with the rest retrieved from reference TRBV5-5 and TRBJ1-5, is DAGVTQSPTHLIKTRGQQVTLRCSPISGHKSVSWYQQVLGQGPQFIFQYYEKEERGRGNFPDRFSARQFPNYSSELNVNALLLGDSALYLCASSLDRNNQPQHFGDGTRLSIL.

The chain combines TRBV20-1 with TRBJ2-7, with 10 bases that match TRBD2. After removal of 5 bases from V and 3 bases from J, the junction contained 7 bases not matched to a gene. The CDR3 totals 14 residues. Germline values: CDR1 DFQATT, CDR2 SNEGSKA (reference sequence). The CDR3 DNA sequence: TGCAGTGCTCTACCAGGGACTAGCGACTACGAGCAGTACTTC. This gives the protein CSALPGTSDYEQYF.

The chain joins TRBV7-9 to TRBJ2-3, with no clear D. The CDR3 contains 12 residues. Germline-derived CDR1 and CDR2 are SEHNR and FQNEAQ (reference sequence). V was cut by 8 bases and J by 6 bases, with 12 bases left in between. DNA of the CDR3: TGTGCCAGCGTAAGGGAAATGGATACGCAGTATTTT. Translation: CASVREMDTQYF.

This sequence joins TRBV6-2 or TRBV6-3 and TRBJ1-1; TRBD1 might be the D (5 bases). With 6 bases removed from V and 1 base from J, the gap between germline ends came to 9 bases. The CDR3 sequence is 13 residues long. In germline, CDR1 is MNHEY, CDR2 SVGEGT. DNA for the CDR3: TGTGCCAGCAGGGCAGGGACGAACACTGAAGCTTTCTTT. It translates to CASRAGTNTEAFF.

CDR3 nucleotide sequence: TGTGCCAGCAGCCAACAGATACCTTACGAGCAGTACTTC. Amino acid sequence: CASSQQIPYEQYF. The gene calls are TRBV4-2 and TRBJ2-7; no firm D call. V gave up 2 bases and J gave up 4 bases, with 9 bases separating them. The CDR3 is 13 amino acids. The V gene's germline CDR1 is LGHNA and CDR2 YNFKEQ.

The chain uses TRBV5-1 and TRBJ2-7, with 11 bases aligning to TRBD2. The CDR3 runs 14 residues. From germline, CDR1 is SGHRS and CDR2 YFSETQ. V lost 4 bases to trimming and J lost 4 bases; unmatched junction nucleotides: 4. The CDR3 DNA is TGCGCCAGCAGCGAGGGACTAGCGGTATACGAGCAGTACTTC. Its protein product is CASSEGLAVYEQYF. The whole variable domain, remainder taken from reference TRBV5-1 and TRBJ2-7, is KAGVTQTPRYLIKTRGQQVTLSCSPISGHRSVSWYQQTPGQGLQFLFEYFSETQRNKGNFPGRFSGRQFSNSRSEMNVSTLELGDSALYLCASSEGLAVYEQYFGPGTRLTVT.

This clonotype was counted only a few times. The rearrangement joins TRBV6-1 to TRBJ2-3; 9 bases are a match to TRBD1. The CDR3 spans 15 residues. Germline assignment: CDR1 MNHNS and CDR2 SASEGT. The V gene end was trimmed by 8 bases and the J gene end by 3 bases; junction bases not matched to a gene: 9. The CDR3 loop reads CASGSGTGKTDTQYF. In nucleotides, the CDR3 is TGTGCCAGCGGATCCGGGACAGGGAAAACAGATACGCAGTATTTT.

The chain combines TRBV10-3 with TRBJ1-5; D is perhaps TRBD1 (5 bases). V was cut by 4 bases and J by 5 bases, with 9 bases left in between. Germline loops: CDR1 ENHRY, CDR2 SYGVKD. This CDR3 is built from 13 residues. CDR3 region: CAISGGTHQPQHF. The DNA of the CDR3 is TGTGCCATCAGTGGTGGGACGCATCAGCCCCAGCATTTT.

This chain uses TRBV12-3 or TRBV12-4 with TRBJ1-6; 7 bases are a match to TRBD1. The CDR3 sequence is 15 residues long. V lost 5 bases and J lost 3; bases outside the gene matches: 4. CDR3 nucleotide sequence: TGTGCCAGCAGTCGACAGGGCGGCTATAATTCACCCCTCCACTTT. Its translation is CASSRQGGYNSPLHF.

This clonotype came up a few times. The chain links TRBV4-3 to TRBJ2-1; 10 bases are a match to TRBD2. There are 14 residues in the CDR3. V shed 2 bases and J 10 bases; nucleotides not matched to a gene: 5. Germline-derived CDR1 and CDR2 are LGHNA and YSLEER. The chain's CDR3 is CASSQLAGAGEQFF. CDR3 bases: TGCGCCAGCAGCCAACTAGCGGGAGCGGGAGAGCAGTTCTTC.

The rearrangement links TRBV4-2 to TRBJ2-3, with D possibly being TRBD2 (6 bases). This CDR3 is 15 amino acids long. Per the germline V gene, CDR1 is LGHNA and CDR2 is YNFKEQ. V was shortened by 0 bases and J by 6 bases, with 13 bases between the two germline ends. In DNA, the CDR3 is TGTGCCAGCAGCCAAGATTTGCGGGACGGGGATACGCAGTATTTT. It translates to CASSQDLRDGDTQYF.

This clonotype was seen at least ten times. The chain links TRBV11-2 to TRBJ1-5; no reliable D call. V was trimmed by 5 bases and J by 6 bases, leaving 11 bases between them. CDR1 and CDR2 (germline): SGHAT, FQNNGV. The CDR3 has 13 amino acids. The CDR3 loop is CASSPERSQPQHF. The DNA for the CDR3 is TGTGCCAGCAGCCCAGAGAGAAGTCAGCCCCAGCATTTT.

This clonotype has only a few counts. The chain has TRBV24-1 and TRBJ2-5; D remains ambiguous. Germline V gene lookup returns CDR1 KGHDR and CDR2 SFDVKD. The CDR3 totals 18 residues. The ends were cut back, 4 bases at V and 2 bases at J, with 22 bases in the middle. The CDR3 coding sequence is TGTGCCACCAGTGAGCCTGCTTCCCGACCGGGTAGACAAGAGACCCAGTACTTC. Amino acid sequence: CATSEPASRPGRQETQYF.

This clonotype was counted between two and nine times. The V call is TRBV3-1, the J call TRBJ1-1; D is unresolved. From germline, CDR1 is LGHDT and CDR2 YNNKEL (reference sequence). CDR3 length equals 11 residues. Between the trimmed V and J ends, which lost 8 bases and 7 bases, there was a span of 11 bases. DNA for the CDR3: TGTGCCAGCGGTCTTACCAGTGAAGCTTTCTTT. It encodes CASGLTSEAFF. The whole variable domain, remainder taken from reference TRBV3-1 and TRBJ1-1, is DTAVSQTPKYLVTQMGNDKSIKCEQNLGHDTMYWYKQDSKKFLKIMFSYNNKELIINETVPNRFSPKSPDKAHLNLHINSLELGDSAVYFCASGLTSEAFFGQGTRLTVV.

The genes are TRBV27 and TRBJ2-1; TRBD2 agrees at 14 bases. CDR1 and CDR2 (germline): MNHEY, SMNVEV (reference sequence). This CDR3 has 16 amino acids. After removal of 6 bases from V and 8 bases from J, the junction contained 9 bases not matched to a gene. CDR3 bases: TGTGCCAGCAGCGGTCTACCGGGACTAGCGGGAGATGAGCAGTTCTTC. It encodes CASSGLPGLAGDEQFF.

This chain links TRBV20-1 with TRBJ2-5; 8 bases map to TRBD2. Trimming cost V 5 bases and J 5 bases; bases outside gene matches: 13. The germline V gene encodes CDR1 DFQATT and CDR2 SNEGSKA (reference sequence). The CDR3 is 15 amino acids. The CDR3 sequence is CSAVKPGLGPETQYF. The CDR3 nucleotides are TGCAGTGCTGTGAAACCGGGACTAGGACCCGAGACCCAGTACTTC.

A few counts support this clonotype. V is TRBV5-1 and J is TRBJ2-2, with D hard to call. CDR3 length: 16 amino acids. Trimming left V 3 bases short and J 6 bases short, with 18 bases between. The germline V gene encodes CDR1 SGHRS and CDR2 YFSETQ. The CDR3 region is CASSWSGVSISGELFF. As DNA, the CDR3 is TGCGCCAGCAGCTGGAGTGGGGTCTCTATCTCCGGGGAGCTGTTTTTT.

This clonotype was recorded at least ten times. This chain uses TRBV7-2 with TRBJ2-7, with unresolved D. CDR1 is SGHTA, CDR2 FQGNSA, per germline. Deletions cut 2 bases from V and 4 bases from J, with 3 bases between. The CDR3 has 11 residues. The DNA of the CDR3 is TGTGCCAGCAGCTTAAAATACGAGCAGTACTTC. Its protein product is CASSLKYEQYF.

A few counts support this clonotype. The V gene is TRBV24-1, the J gene TRBJ2-3; D is perhaps TRBD1 or TRBD2 (6 bases each). The length of the CDR3 is 16 residues. Trimming stripped 1 base from V and 2 bases from J, with 12 bases between. Germline V lookup: CDR1 KGHDR, CDR2 SFDVKD. Written as DNA, the CDR3 is TGTGCCACCAGTGATTTTGAGGGGGGACTCACAGATACGCAGTATTTT. Protein: CATSDFEGGLTDTQYF.

V usage is TRBV29-1 and J usage is TRBJ2-3; TRBD1 matches 9 bases. From germline, CDR1 is SQVTM and CDR2 ANQGSEA. The CDR3 covers 13 residues. Unmatched junction bases numbered 7, after V lost 8 bases and J lost 4 bases. CDR3 bases: TGCAGCAGCCGGGACAGGGTGGCAGATACGCAGTATTTT. Protein product: CSSRDRVADTQYF.

The rearrangement joins TRBV19 to TRBJ2-7; 11 bases are shared with TRBD2. CDR1 is LNHDA and CDR2 is SQIVND in the germline V gene (reference sequence). J was trimmed by 6 bases and V by 1 base; bases with no gene match: 8. CDR3 length: 16 residues. The CDR3: CASSIGTSGRPREQYF. CDR3 nucleotides: TGTGCCAGTAGTATAGGCACTAGCGGGAGACCTCGCGAGCAGTACTTC.